Listed below are T cell receptor beta chains from one sample, sequenced in a study of OX40 agonist ivuxolimab in advanced cancers. The assay was immunoSEQ multiplex PCR, and TCRdb's table has in-frame clones only and misses some. Of approximately 71,000 clones in the sample, 65% to 85% were seen once. The sample was CD4+ or CD8+ T cells sorted from blood, taken in a trial of the OX40 agonist ivuxolimab. Every receptor here comes from an adult with an advanced solid tumor such as melanoma, head and neck, liver or kidney cancer. The CDR3 runs from the conserved cysteine through the conserved F or W. The D gene is left open where the match is weak. Size is stated for part of the rows, as once, few or many counts, or as a class when the clone is expanded.

CDR3 protein	CDR3 DNA	D gene	V gene	J gene	clone size
CASSWTSGRLNEQFF	TGTGCCAGCAGCTGGACTAGCGGGCGACTGAATGAGCAGTTCTTC	TRBD2	TRBV7-9	TRBJ2-1	-
CASSISWSVANYGYTF	TGTGCCAGTAGTATATCTTGGTCCGTGGCTAACTATGGCTACACCTTC	-	TRBV19	TRBJ1-2	-
CATSREAPETGGSYNSPLHF	TGTGCCACCAGCAGAGAAGCACCGGAGACGGGTGGCTCCTATAATTCACCCCTCCACTTT	-	TRBV15	TRBJ1-6	-
CASSQDLNSYNSPLHF	TGTGCCAGCAGCCAAGATCTTAACAGCTATAATTCACCCCTCCACTTT	-	TRBV14	TRBJ1-6	-
CASSTTGDRPQVDTQYF	TGCGCCAGTTCCACTACAGGGGATAGGCCCCAGGTGGATACGCAGTATTTT	TRBD1	TRBV5-1	TRBJ2-3	-
CSVAQSVDQPQHF	TGCAGCGTTGCCCAGAGCGTCGATCAGCCCCAGCATTTT	-	TRBV29-1	TRBJ1-5	-
CASSQVRAERETQYF	TGCGCCAGCAGTCAGGTCAGGGCCGAGCGAGAGACCCAGTACTTC	-	TRBV23-1	TRBJ2-5	-
CASSLEGRGRDEQYF	TGCGCCAGCAGCTTAGAGGGCAGGGGTAGGGACGAGCAGTACTTC	-	TRBV5-1	TRBJ2-7	-
CAWSLRTGDVARF	TGTGCCTGGAGTTTACGGACAGGGGATGTAGCACGGTTT	TRBD1	TRBV30	TRBJ1-6	-
CASSSIPGQGAPGELFF	TGTGCCAGCAGCTCAATCCCGGGACAGGGGGCGCCCGGGGAGCTGTTTTTT	TRBD1	TRBV7-7	TRBJ2-2	once
CASSVVGGRTLNTEAFF	TGTGCCAGCAGCGTAGTTGGGGGTCGCACGTTGAACACTGAAGCTTTCTTT	-	TRBV9	TRBJ1-1	-
CASSPGTSGGLSYEQYF	TGCGCCAGCAGCCCCGGGACTAGCGGGGGACTTTCGTACGAGCAGTACTTC	TRBD2	TRBV5-1	TRBJ2-7	-
CASSVMGQGAPDTQYF	TGTGCCAGCAGCGTAATGGGACAGGGGGCCCCAGATACGCAGTATTTT	TRBD1	TRBV9	TRBJ2-3	-
CASSPSRDRGDAGANVLTF	TGTGCCAGCAGCCCATCCCGGGACAGGGGTGACGCTGGGGCCAACGTCCTGACTTTC	TRBD1	TRBV7-9	TRBJ2-6	-
CASSLGDNEQFF	TGTGCCAGCAGCCTCGGTGACAATGAGCAGTTCTTC	-	TRBV7-3	TRBJ2-1	once
CASRRDRDTGELFF	TGTGCCTCAAGGCGGGACAGGGACACCGGGGAGCTGTTTTTT	TRBD1	TRBV7-2	TRBJ2-2	-
CAISEGLEGADTQYF	TGTGCCATCAGTGAAGGTCTAGAAGGCGCAGATACGCAGTATTTT	-	TRBV10-3	TRBJ2-3	once
CATSSVLQGTREKLFF	TGTGCCACCAGCAGCGTCTTACAGGGAACACGTGAAAAACTGTTTTTT	-	TRBV15	TRBJ1-4	few
CASSVAADREQETQYF	TGTGCCAGCAGCGTAGCTGCCGACAGGGAGCAAGAGACCCAGTACTTC	TRBD1	TRBV9	TRBJ2-5	-
CASSPTPGTGGADEKLFF	TGTGCCAGTAGTCCAACCCCCGGGACAGGGGGCGCCGATGAAAAACTGTTTTTT	TRBD1	TRBV19	TRBJ1-4	-
CASSMNRFKYTEAFF	TGTGCCAGTAGTATGAACAGGTTCAAGTACACTGAAGCTTTCTTT	-	TRBV19	TRBJ1-1	-
CASSVDRGTAGYTF	TGTGCCAGCAGCGTGGACAGGGGAACGGCTGGCTACACCTTC	TRBD1	TRBV9	TRBJ1-2	-
CASSRTGARPYGYTF	TGTGCCAGCAGTAGAACAGGGGCTCGCCCTTATGGCTACACCTTC	TRBD1	TRBV27	TRBJ1-2	once
CASSVVGATNEKLFF	TGTGCCAGCAGTGTTGTGGGTGCAACTAATGAAAAACTGTTTTTT	-	TRBV6-1	TRBJ1-4	-
CASSLALPPPQETQYF	TGCGCCAGCAGCTTGGCCCTACCCCCCCCTCAAGAGACCCAGTACTTC	-	TRBV5-1	TRBJ2-5	-
CASRQQGPDYTF	TGTGCCAGCAGACAACAGGGTCCGGACTACACCTTC	-	TRBV2	TRBJ1-2	once
CASSLSGGTGTYGYTF	TGTGCCAGCAGTCTCTCCGGGGGGACAGGGACATATGGCTACACCTTC	TRBD1	TRBV2	TRBJ1-2	once
CASSIQGPSRDTQYF	TGTGCCAGCAGCATACAGGGGCCGTCCAGGGATACGCAGTATTTT	TRBD1	TRBV28	TRBJ2-3	-
CASSSGTYPSYEQYF	TGTGCCAGTAGTTCCGGGACTTACCCCTCCTACGAGCAGTACTTC	-	TRBV19	TRBJ2-7	-
CASSLGGQVWEKLFF	TGTGCCAGCAGCTTAGGAGGACAGGTTTGGGAAAAACTGTTTTTT	TRBD1	TRBV7-2	TRBJ1-4	once
CAWSVTGGGTTGELFF	TGTGCCTGGAGTGTAACAGGCGGGGGGACGACCGGGGAGCTGTTTTTT	TRBD2	TRBV30	TRBJ2-2	-
CASSLQGLAEETQYF	TGTGCCAGCAGCCTACAGGGACTAGCCGAGGAGACCCAGTACTTC	TRBD2	TRBV7-3	TRBJ2-5	-
CASSLTGGYGYTF	TGTGCCAGCAGTTTGACAGGCGGCTATGGCTACACCTTC	-	TRBV6-1	TRBJ1-2	-
CAIRREDTGELFF	TGTGCCATCAGGAGGGAGGACACCGGGGAGCTGTTTTTT	-	TRBV10-3	TRBJ2-2	-
CASSQGGTGVMNTEAFF	TGCGCCAGCAGCCAAGGTGGGACAGGGGTCATGAACACTGAAGCTTTCTTT	TRBD1	TRBV4-1	TRBJ1-1	few
CASSLDGTVGNTIYF	TGCGCCAGCAGCTTGGATGGGACAGTAGGAAACACCATATATTTT	TRBD1	TRBV5-1	TRBJ1-3	-